This paragraph reports one T cell receptor beta chain. The junction does not match germline at one end; this may be a read error. RNA was extracted from whole blood without cell sorting, alongside germline DNA. This sample stems from a study of tumor-infiltrating lymphocytes in primary liver carcinoma. A constant-region primer primed TCR beta cDNA synthesis from 400 to 550 ng of total RNA. Construction of TCR beta libraries relied on three successive nested multiplex PCR rounds employing slightly modified ARM-PCR. TCRdb ran MiXCR on the multiplex PCR reads and lists one entry per CDR3 protein. The sample carries 300,000 to 400,000 distinct CDR3 sequences, around three fifths recorded once. The sample comprised peripheral blood. This receptor was taken from a man aged 40-49 years with primary liver carcinoma and hepatitis B virus infection.

The CDR3 DNA is TGTGCTAGCAGCTTAGCGGGTATCCAGGGATGGCTGTACTTC. Translated, it gives CASSLAGIQGWLYF. The rearrangement links TRBV11-2 to TRBJ2-7; 7 bases match TRBD2. CDR3 length: 14 residues. Germline values: CDR1 SGHAT, CDR2 FQNNGV.